This T cell receptor (beta chain) was sequenced during a study of Ad26.COV2.S vaccination and SARS-CoV-2 variants. As for the study in general: The trial was COV1001 and the donor's arm was Ad26.COV2.S. Points from the study as a whole: Across vaccine and placebo recipients, the breadth of non-spike TCRs was similar. There was reportedly substantial breadth in spike-specific CD8+ and CD4+ T cell responses after vaccination.

On this clone itself: The antigen remains undetermined.

Profiling relied on immunoSEQ multiplex PCR, and the TCRdb table lists in-frame clones only, not all of them. This sample carries 350,000 to 500,000 clones, about 90% of them seen once, and the ten largest clones take about 4.5%. Treatment described: around 19 received Ad26.COV2.S at low or high dose, single or two shots; about five received placebo; per-sample allocation not given. All samples were drawn on day 63, counting from the first vaccine or placebo injection. The CDR3 consists of 14 residues. CDR1 is GTSNPN and CDR2 is SVGIG in the germline V gene (reference sequence). Trimming took 1 base from V and 7 from J, leaving 11 bases between them.

This clonotype was sampled from a person between 18 and 65 years old who received the Ad26.COV2.S COVID-19 vaccine or a placebo. The genes are TRBV30 and TRBJ1-6; weak D call: TRBD1 (6 bases). This specimen consisted of peripheral blood, obtained in a trial of Ad26.COV2.S vaccine versus placebo. CDR3 sequence (DNA): TGTGCCTGGAGTGCGACGACAGGAAATTCACCCCTCCACTTT. Its protein product is CAWSATTGNSPLHF.